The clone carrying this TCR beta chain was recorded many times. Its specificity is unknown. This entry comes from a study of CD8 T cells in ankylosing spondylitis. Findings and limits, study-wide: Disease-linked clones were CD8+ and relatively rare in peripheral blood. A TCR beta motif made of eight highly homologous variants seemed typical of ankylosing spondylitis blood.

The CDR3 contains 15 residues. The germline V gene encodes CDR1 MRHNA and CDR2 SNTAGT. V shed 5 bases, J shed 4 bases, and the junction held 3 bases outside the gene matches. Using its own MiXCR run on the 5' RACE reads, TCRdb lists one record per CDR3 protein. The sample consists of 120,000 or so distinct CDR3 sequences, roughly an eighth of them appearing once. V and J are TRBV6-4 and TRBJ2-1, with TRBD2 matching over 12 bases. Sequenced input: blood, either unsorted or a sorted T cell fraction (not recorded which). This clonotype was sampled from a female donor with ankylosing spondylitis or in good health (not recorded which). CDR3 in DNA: TGTGCCAGCAGTCGGACTAGCGGGACATACAATGAGCAGTTCTTC. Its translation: CASSRTSGTYNEQFF.